This paragraph covers one T cell receptor (beta chain) sequence. This entry comes from a study of blood T cell repertoires in COVID-19. In the study overall: Sites across the United States, Italy and Spain contributed samples from acute and convalescent COVID-19. Nucleic acid was either cDNA or gDNA, and it came from T cells, B-cell-depleted T cells, or PBMCs.

Study processing details: For nucleated cells, counts were estimated from reference gene primer amplification. The table came from immunoSEQ multiplex PCR; TCRdb's copy has only in-frame clones and leaves some out. That table gives V, J and clone size, and the DNA gave D and trimming. The sample shows more than 120,000 clones, roughly 86% of them seen only once. Germline values: CDR1 DFQATT, CDR2 SNEGSKA (reference sequence). The CDR3 covers 12 residues. V lost 3 bases and J lost 1, with 6 bases in between. The sample was peripheral blood. This receptor was identified in a woman between 45 and 65 years old with acute or convalescent COVID-19. The J gene is TRBJ2-5, the V gene TRBV20-1; D remains unclear. The CDR3 protein is CSASLGQETQYF. The CDR3 DNA reads as TGCAGTGCTAGTCTCGGCCAAGAGACCCAGTACTTC.